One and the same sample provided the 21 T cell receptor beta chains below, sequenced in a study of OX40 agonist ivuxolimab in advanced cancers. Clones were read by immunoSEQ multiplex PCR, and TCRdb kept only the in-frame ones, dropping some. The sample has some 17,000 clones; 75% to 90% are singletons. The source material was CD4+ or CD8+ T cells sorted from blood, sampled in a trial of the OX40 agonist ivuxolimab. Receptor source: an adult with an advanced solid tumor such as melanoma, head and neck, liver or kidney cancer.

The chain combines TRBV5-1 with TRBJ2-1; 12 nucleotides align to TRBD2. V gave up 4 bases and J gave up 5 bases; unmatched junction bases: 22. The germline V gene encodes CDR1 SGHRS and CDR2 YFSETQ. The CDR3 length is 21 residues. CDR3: CASSPRGELLAGGGVHNEQFF. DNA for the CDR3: TGCGCCAGCAGCCCTCGGGGGGAGCTACTAGCGGGAGGAGGGGTACACAATGAGCAGTTCTTC.

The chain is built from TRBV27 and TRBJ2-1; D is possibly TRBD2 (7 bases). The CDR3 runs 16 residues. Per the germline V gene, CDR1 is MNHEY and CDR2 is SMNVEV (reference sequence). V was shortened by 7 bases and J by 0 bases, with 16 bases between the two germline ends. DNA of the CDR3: TGTGCCAGCAAAAGCAGCGGGACAAGCTCCTACAATGAGCAGTTCTTC. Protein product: CASKSSGTSSYNEQFF.

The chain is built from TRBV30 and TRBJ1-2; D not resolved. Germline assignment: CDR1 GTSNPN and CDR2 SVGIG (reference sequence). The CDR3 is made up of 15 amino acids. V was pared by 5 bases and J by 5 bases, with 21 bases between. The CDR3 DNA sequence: TGTGCCTGGGTCCCCCCCTCTATGGGCGAATATGGCTACACCTTC. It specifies CAWVPPSMGEYGYTF. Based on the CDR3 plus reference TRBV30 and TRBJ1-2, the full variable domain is SQTIHQWPATLVQPVGSPLSLECTVEGTSNPNLYWYRQAAGRGLQLLFYSVGIGQISSEVPQNLSASRPQDRQFILSSKKLLLSDSGFYLCAWVPPSMGEYGYTFGSGTRLTVV.

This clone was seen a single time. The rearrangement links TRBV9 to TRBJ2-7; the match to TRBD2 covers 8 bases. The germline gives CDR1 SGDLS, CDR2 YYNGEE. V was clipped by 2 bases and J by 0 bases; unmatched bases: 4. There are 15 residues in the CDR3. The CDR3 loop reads CASSVATSDSYEQYF. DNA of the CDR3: TGTGCCAGCAGCGTGGCGACTAGCGACTCCTACGAGCAGTACTTC.

As DNA, the CDR3 is TGCGCCAGCAGCCGGGCCGAGGACGGAGGATACAATGAGCAGTTCTTC. Translated, it gives CASSRAEDGGYNEQFF. The gene calls are TRBV4-1 and TRBJ2-1; D is perhaps TRBD2 (5 bases). The CDR3 is 16 amino acids. Trimming cost V 4 bases and J 4 bases, with 17 bases left between them. Germline V lookup: CDR1 MGHRA, CDR2 YSYEKL.

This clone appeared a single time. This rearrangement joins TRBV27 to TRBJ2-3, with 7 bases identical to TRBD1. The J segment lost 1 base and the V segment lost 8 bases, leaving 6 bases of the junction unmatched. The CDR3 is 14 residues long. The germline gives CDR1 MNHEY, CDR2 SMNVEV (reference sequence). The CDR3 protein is CASLQGWGTDTQYF. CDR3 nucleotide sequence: TGTGCCAGCTTACAGGGGTGGGGCACAGATACGCAGTATTTT.

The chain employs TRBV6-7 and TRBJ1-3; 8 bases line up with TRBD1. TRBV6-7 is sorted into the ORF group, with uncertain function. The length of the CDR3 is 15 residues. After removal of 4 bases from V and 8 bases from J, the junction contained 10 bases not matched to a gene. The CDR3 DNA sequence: TGTGCCAGCAGTTCAGAAGCAGGGGGCAAAGACACCATATATTTT. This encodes CASSSEAGGKDTIYF.

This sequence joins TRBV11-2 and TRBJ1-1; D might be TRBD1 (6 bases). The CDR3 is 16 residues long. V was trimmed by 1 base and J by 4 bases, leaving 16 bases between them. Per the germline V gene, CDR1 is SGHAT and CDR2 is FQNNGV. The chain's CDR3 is CASSLGWQGKVTEAFF. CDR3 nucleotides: TGTGCCAGCAGCTTAGGATGGCAGGGGAAGGTCACTGAAGCTTTCTTT.

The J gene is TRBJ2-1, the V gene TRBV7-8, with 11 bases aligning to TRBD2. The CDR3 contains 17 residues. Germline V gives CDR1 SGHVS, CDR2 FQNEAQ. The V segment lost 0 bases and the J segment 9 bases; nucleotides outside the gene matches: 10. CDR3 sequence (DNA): TGTGCCAGCAGCTTAGCGGGTAGCGGGAGGGCCCGGATTGAGCAGTTCTTC. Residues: CASSLAGSGRARIEQFF.

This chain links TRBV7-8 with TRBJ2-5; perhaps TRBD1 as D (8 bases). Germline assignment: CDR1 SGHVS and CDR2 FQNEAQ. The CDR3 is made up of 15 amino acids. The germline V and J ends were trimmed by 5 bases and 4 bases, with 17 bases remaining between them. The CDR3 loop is CASSPTGGGLETQYF. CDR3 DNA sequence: TGTGCCAGCAGCCCCACAGGGGGGGGTTTAGAGACCCAGTACTTC.

The CDR3 here is CASSIVFGGSGNEQFF. The CDR3 region has the DNA TGTGCCAGTAGTATAGTATTCGGGGGTAGCGGGAATGAGCAGTTCTTC. The chain uses TRBV19 and TRBJ2-1, with TRBD2 matching 7 bases. Unmatched junction bases numbered 10, after V lost 1 base and J lost 7 bases. CDR1 and CDR2 (germline): LNHDA, SQIVND (reference sequence). The CDR3 covers 16 residues.

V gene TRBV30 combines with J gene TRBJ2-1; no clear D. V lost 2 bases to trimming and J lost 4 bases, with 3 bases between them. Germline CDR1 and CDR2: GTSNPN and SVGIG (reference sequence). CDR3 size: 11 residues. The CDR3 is CAWSIYNEQFF. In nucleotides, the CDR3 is TGTGCCTGGAGTATATACAATGAGCAGTTCTTC.

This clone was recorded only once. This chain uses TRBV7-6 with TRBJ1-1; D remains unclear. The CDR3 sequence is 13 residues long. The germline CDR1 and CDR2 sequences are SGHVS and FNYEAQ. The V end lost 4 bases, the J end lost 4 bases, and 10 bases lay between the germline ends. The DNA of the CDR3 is TGTGCCAGCAGCTCCGCGGCGCGCACTGAAGCTTTCTTT. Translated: CASSSAARTEAFF.

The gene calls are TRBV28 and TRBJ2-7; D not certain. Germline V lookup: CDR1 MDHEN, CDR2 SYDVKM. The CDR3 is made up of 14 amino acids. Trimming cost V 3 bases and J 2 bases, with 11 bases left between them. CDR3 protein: CASSFFGSPYEQYF. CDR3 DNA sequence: TGTGCCAGCAGTTTCTTCGGGTCCCCCTACGAGCAGTACTTC. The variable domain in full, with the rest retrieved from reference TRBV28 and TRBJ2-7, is DVKVTQSSRYLVKRTGEKVFLECVQDMDHENMFWYRQDPGLGLRLIYFSYDVKMKEKGDIPEGYSVSREKKERFSLILESASTNQTSMYLCASSFFGSPYEQYFGPGTRLTVT.

This chain's CDR3 is CASSIHQGFGYTF. CDR3 bases: TGTGCCAGTAGTATTCACCAGGGGTTTGGCTACACCTTC. The V gene is TRBV19, the J gene TRBJ1-2, with D possibly being TRBD1 (6 bases). Germline V lookup: CDR1 LNHDA, CDR2 SQIVND (reference sequence). The CDR3 has 13 residues. V gave up 3 bases and J gave up 7 bases, with 12 bases separating them.

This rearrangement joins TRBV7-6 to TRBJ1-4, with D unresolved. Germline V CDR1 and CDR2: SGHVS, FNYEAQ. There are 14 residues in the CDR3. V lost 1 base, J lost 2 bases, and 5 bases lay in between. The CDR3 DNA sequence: TGTGCCAGCAGCTTAGAAGAGACTAATGAAAAACTGTTTTTT. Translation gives CASSLEETNEKLFF.

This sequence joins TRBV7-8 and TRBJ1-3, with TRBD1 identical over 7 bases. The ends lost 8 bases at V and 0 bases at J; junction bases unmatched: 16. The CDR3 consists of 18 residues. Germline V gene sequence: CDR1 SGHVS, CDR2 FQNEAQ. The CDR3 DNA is TGTGCCAGCCAACCTCTTCCCGGGACAGCGGCCTCTGGAAACACCATATATTTT. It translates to CASQPLPGTAASGNTIYF. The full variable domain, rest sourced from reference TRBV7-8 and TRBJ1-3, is GAGVSQSPRYKVAKRGQDVALRCDPISGHVSLFWYQQALGQGPEFLTYFQNEAQLDKSGLPSDRFFAERPEGSVSTLKIQRTQQEDSAVYLCASQPLPGTAASGNTIYFGEGSWLTVV.

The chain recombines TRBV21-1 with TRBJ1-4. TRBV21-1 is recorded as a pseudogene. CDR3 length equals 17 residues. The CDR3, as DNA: TGTGCCAGCAGCACCTTAAACCAGGGGGGACTAGGTGAAAAACTGTTTTTT. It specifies CASSTLNQGGLGEKLFF.

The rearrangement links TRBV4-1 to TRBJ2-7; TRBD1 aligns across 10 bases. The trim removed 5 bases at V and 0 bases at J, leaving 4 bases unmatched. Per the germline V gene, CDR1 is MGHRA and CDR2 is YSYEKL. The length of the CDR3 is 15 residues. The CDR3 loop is CASSFRDRGSYEQYF. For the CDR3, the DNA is TGCGCCAGCAGCTTCCGGGACAGGGGCTCCTACGAGCAGTACTTC.

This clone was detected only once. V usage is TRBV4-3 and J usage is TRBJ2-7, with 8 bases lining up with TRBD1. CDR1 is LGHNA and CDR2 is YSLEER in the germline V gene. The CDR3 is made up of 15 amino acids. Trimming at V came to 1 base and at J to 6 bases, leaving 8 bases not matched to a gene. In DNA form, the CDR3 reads TGCGCCAGCAGCCAAGCTTGGACAGGGCAATCCGAGCAGTACTTC. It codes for CASSQAWTGQSEQYF.

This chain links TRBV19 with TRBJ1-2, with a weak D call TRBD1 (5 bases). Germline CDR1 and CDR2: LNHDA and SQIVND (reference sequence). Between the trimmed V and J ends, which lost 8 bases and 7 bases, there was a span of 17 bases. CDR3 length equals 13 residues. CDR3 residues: CASAEAGDGGYTF. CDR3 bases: TGTGCCAGTGCCGAGGCCGGGGACGGTGGCTACACCTTC.